The next 13 T cell receptor beta chains were all read from a single sample in a study of T cells in Graves' hyperthyroidism and ophthalmopathy. Amplification yielded TCR beta CDR3 regions, with RNA transcripts as the source. The HTBI primer set was used in a first-round RT-PCR of the TCR CDR3. TCRdb passed the multiplex PCR reads through MiXCR, listing each CDR3 protein once. The table shows around 380,000 distinct CDR3 sequences, with roughly 13% occurring only once. What was sequenced was blood. The receptors shown here come from a man in his thirties or forties with Graves' hyperthyroidism that later progressed to Graves' ophthalmopathy.

This clonotype was recorded at least ten times. This sequence joins TRBV7-9 and TRBJ2-5; D may be TRBD2 (6 bases). The germline gives CDR1 SEHNR, CDR2 FQNEAQ (reference sequence). The CDR3 extends over 14 amino acids. V was trimmed by 2 bases and J by 5 bases, leaving 12 bases between them. CDR3 amino acids: CASSLPTSWETQYF. The CDR3 DNA reads TGTGCCAGCAGCTTACCGACTAGTTGGGAGACCCAGTACTTC. Using reference TRBV7-9 and TRBJ2-5 for the parts outside the CDR3, the full variable domain is DTGVSQNPRHKITKRGQNVTFRCDPISEHNRLYWYRQTLGQGPEFLTYFQNEAQLEKSRLLSDRFSAERPKGSFSTLEIQRTEQGDSAMYLCASSLPTSWETQYFGPGTRLLVL.

This clonotype was recorded many times. J is TRBJ1-2 and V is TRBV11-2; no firm D call. Between the trimmed V and J ends, which lost 4 bases and 5 bases, there was a span of 8 bases. The CDR3 is 12 amino acids. CDR1 and CDR2 (germline): SGHAT, FQNNGV. CDR3 sequence (DNA): TGTGCCAGCAGCTCGGACCGGTATGGCTACACCTTC. Translation gives CASSSDRYGYTF.

The chain links TRBV13 to TRBJ1-1; 7 bases match TRBD1. The germline V gene encodes CDR1 PRHDT and CDR2 FYEKMQ (reference sequence). The CDR3 is made up of 15 amino acids. V shed 5 bases, J shed 1 base, and the junction held 7 bases outside the gene matches. In DNA form, the CDR3 reads TGTGCCAGCAGCCCATACAGGGGACCGAACACTGAAGCTTTCTTT. Translated: CASSPYRGPNTEAFF. Supplemented by reference TRBV13 and TRBJ1-1, the full variable domain reads AAGVIQSPRHLIKEKRETATLKCYPIPRHDTVYWYQQGPGQDPQFLISFYEKMQSDKGSIPDRFSAQQFSDYHSELNMSSLELGDSALYFCASSPYRGPNTEAFFGQGTRLTVV.

This clonotype has more than one count but fewer than ten. The rearrangement uses TRBV28 and TRBJ2-7; D gene uncertain. V gave up 2 bases and J gave up 7 bases, with 12 bases separating them. CDR1 MDHEN and CDR2 SYDVKM come from the germline V gene. The CDR3 sequence is 13 residues long. Here the CDR3 DNA reads TGTGCCAGCAGTTTAGACGGGCTTGGGGAGCAGTACTTC. Translation: CASSLDGLGEQYF.

The V call is TRBV5-1, the J call TRBJ2-5; TRBD1 agrees at 10 bases. The V and J ends lost 4 bases and 5 bases, in that order; junction bases with no gene match: 8. In germline, CDR1 is SGHRS, CDR2 YFSETQ. The length of the CDR3 is 15 residues. The CDR3 nucleotides are TGCGCCAGCAGCGGGGGGACAGGGGTGGCGGAGACCCAGTACTTC. Protein product: CASSGGTGVAETQYF.

This clonotype was picked up many times. This chain joins TRBV11-2 and TRBJ1-1, with D unresolved. CDR1 and CDR2 from the germline V gene are SGHAT and FQNNGV. The CDR3 runs 11 residues. V gave up 2 bases and J gave up 7 bases, with 5 bases separating them. The CDR3 DNA sequence: TGTGCCAGCAGCTTAACAGATGAAGCTTTCTTT. Translating it yields CASSLTDEAFF.

This clonotype showed up just a few times. The V gene is TRBV6-9, the J gene TRBJ2-7; tentatively, D is TRBD1 (5 bases). From germline, CDR1 is MNHGY and CDR2 SVAAGI. The V and J ends lost 2 bases and 0 bases respectively, with 11 bases between them. CDR3 length: 15 amino acids. The CDR3 DNA is TGTGCCAGCAGTTATGGGCAGGGCTACTCCTACGAGCAGTACTTC. It encodes CASSYGQGYSYEQYF.

Only a few counts were recorded for this clonotype. The chain employs TRBV20-1 and TRBJ2-5, with 7 bases fitting TRBD2. With 6 bases clipped from V and 4 bases from J, the junction kept 14 bases outside the gene matches. Germline loops: CDR1 DFQATT, CDR2 SNEGSKA (reference sequence). The CDR3 consists of 15 residues. DNA of the CDR3: TGCAGTGCCTCAATGGGGGGGAGAGTGAGAGAGACCCAGTACTTC. Translation: CSASMGGRVRETQYF.

This clonotype was picked up many times. The chain recombines TRBV7-9 with TRBJ2-5, with D maybe TRBD2 (6 bases). Germline V gene lookup returns CDR1 SEHNR and CDR2 FQNEAQ (reference sequence). The V and J ends lost 1 base and 0 bases respectively, with 12 bases between them. The CDR3 consists of 16 residues. The CDR3 bases are TGTGCCAGCAGCTTAGGGGGACTCCCGTACCAAGAGACCCAGTACTTC. Translating gives CASSLGGLPYQETQYF.

This chain links TRBV10-2 with TRBJ2-1; the match to TRBD1 covers 10 bases. V lost 7 bases, J lost 7 bases, and 10 bases stayed unmatched. The length of the CDR3 is 15 residues. Germline values: CDR1 WSHSY, CDR2 SAAADI. The chain's CDR3 is CASTPSWGQGNEQFF. Written as DNA, the CDR3 is TGCGCCAGCACCCCCAGCTGGGGACAGGGGAATGAGCAGTTCTTC.

This clonotype was recorded a few times. This sequence joins TRBV5-4 and TRBJ2-1, with D maybe TRBD1 (5 bases). The CDR3 is 16 amino acids. Trimming shortened V by 4 bases and J by 7 bases, and 21 bases separated the two germline ends. Germline V gives CDR1 SGHNT, CDR2 YYREEE (reference sequence). This CDR3 reads CASSRADQGEGNEQFF. CDR3 DNA sequence: TGTGCCAGCAGCCGGGCGGACCAGGGTGAAGGGAATGAGCAGTTCTTC.

Only a few counts were recorded for this clonotype. This chain connects TRBV12-3 or TRBV12-4 to TRBJ1-1; 9 bases align to TRBD1. The CDR3 spans 13 residues. V trimming: 6 bases; J trimming: 5 bases; junction bases outside the gene matches: 4. The CDR3: CASRGQGRTEAFF. CDR3 sequence (DNA): TGTGCCAGCAGGGGACAGGGAAGGACTGAAGCTTTCTTT.

V and J are TRBV5-6 and TRBJ1-3; 7 bases are a match to TRBD1. V dropped 3 bases and J dropped 4; count of bases not matched to a gene: 4. This CDR3 is 14 amino acids long. From germline, CDR1 is SGHDT and CDR2 YYEEEE. CDR3 amino acids: CASSWGTDGNTIYF. CDR3 coding DNA: TGTGCCAGCAGCTGGGGGACAGACGGAAACACCATATATTTT.